What follows are 18 T cell receptor beta chains derived from one specimen sequenced in a study of beta chain features in type 1 diabetes. Investigators reverse transcribed all isolated RNA, so they sequenced expressed TCRB transcripts. Sequencing was performed with immunoSEQ multiplex PCR; in TCRdb, only in-frame clones are kept and a portion is missing. The table includes hundreds of thousands of clones, around a sixth detected once. The sample comprised naive CD4+ T cells from blood. These TCRs come from a woman between 18 and 29 years old in good health.

This clone was picked up a small number of times. J is TRBJ2-2 and V is TRBV2, with D unclear. The CDR3 has 11 amino acids. The V and J ends lost 3 bases and 8 bases respectively, with 4 bases between them. Germline V CDR1 and CDR2: SNHLY, FYNNEI. The CDR3: CASSDRGELFF. The CDR3 DNA reads TGTGCCAGCAGTGATCGTGGGGAGCTGTTTTTT. Together with reference TRBV2 and TRBJ2-2, the CDR3 gives the full variable domain: EPEVTQTPSHQVTQMGQEVILRCVPISNHLYFYWYRQILGQKVEFLVSFYNNEISEKSEIFDDQFSVERPDGSNFTLKIRSTKLEDSAMYFCASSDRGELFFGEGSRLTVL.

The rearrangement joins TRBV4-3 to TRBJ2-7; the match to TRBD1 covers 9 bases. Germline values: CDR1 LGHNA, CDR2 YSLEER. The CDR3 has 15 residues. V shed 4 bases and J 2 bases; nucleotides not matched to a gene: 6. The CDR3 bases are TGCGCCAGCAGCCGTGGGACAGGGCTTCCCTACGAGCAGTACTTC. It yields the protein CASSRGTGLPYEQYF.

The sample holds a few counts of this clone. Other DNA sequences of this sample code for an identical CDR3. The chain joins TRBV5-1 to TRBJ2-5; 9 positions match TRBD1. The germline V gene has CDR1 SGHRS and CDR2 YFSETQ. This CDR3 spans 13 amino acids. J gave up 5 bases and V 2 bases, and 1 base lay outside the gene matches. For the CDR3, the DNA is TGCGCCAGCAGCTTTGGACAGGGGGAGACCCAGTACTTC. Translated: CASSFGQGETQYF.

The V and J genes are TRBV20-1 and TRBJ2-7, with unresolved D. The V end was cut by 5 bases, the J end by 3 bases, with 5 bases between. Germline CDR1 is DFQATT and CDR2 is SNEGSKA (reference sequence). The CDR3 runs 10 residues. The CDR3 bases are TGCAGTGCTGGGGACTACGAGCAGTACTTC. Protein sequence: CSAGDYEQYF.

The table lists this clone with a few counts. The chain couples TRBV7-8 to TRBJ2-1; no clear D gene. Trimming removed 5 bases from V and 7 bases from J, with 21 bases in between. CDR3 length equals 16 residues. The germline gives CDR1 SGHVS, CDR2 FQNEAQ. CDR3: CASSILNGLVANEQFF. The CDR3 DNA reads TGTGCCAGCAGCATCCTAAACGGGCTAGTGGCTAATGAGCAGTTCTTC.

J is TRBJ2-1 and V is TRBV9, with unresolved D. CDR3 size: 15 residues. Trimming pared 0 bases from V and 4 bases from J, leaving 11 bases between. Per the germline V gene, CDR1 is SGDLS and CDR2 is YYNGEE. CDR3 coding DNA: TGTGCCAGCAGCGTAGGAGTCGAGTTTTACAATGAGCAGTTCTTC. Its translation: CASSVGVEFYNEQFF.

The table lists this clone with a few counts. V is TRBV7-6 and J is TRBJ1-1; perhaps TRBD1 as D (5 bases). In germline, CDR1 is SGHVS, CDR2 FNYEAQ. V lost 4 bases and J 1 base, leaving 7 bases between the germline ends. The CDR3 extends over 13 amino acids. CDR3 amino acids: CASSWGENTEAFF. CDR3 DNA sequence: TGTGCCAGCAGCTGGGGGGAGAACACTGAAGCTTTCTTT.

In this sample, this clone turned up a few times. V is TRBV6-1 and J is TRBJ1-1; D not resolved. The CDR3 extends over 13 amino acids. The germline V gene has CDR1 MNHNS and CDR2 SASEGT. Deletions cut 5 bases from V and 3 bases from J, with 10 bases between. Here the CDR3 DNA reads TGTGCCAGCAGTACGAACCGGTACACTGAAGCTTTCTTT. This sequence encodes CASSTNRYTEAFF.

This clone has more than one count but fewer than ten. The CDR3 sequence is CASSLDRGRETQYF. CDR3 DNA sequence: TGTGCCAGCAGCCTCGACAGGGGAAGGGAGACCCAGTACTTC. The chain uses TRBV6-5 and TRBJ2-5, with TRBD1 matching over 8 bases. The CDR3 covers 14 residues. Germline assignment: CDR1 MNHEY and CDR2 SVGAGI. V was clipped by 6 bases and J by 5 bases; unmatched bases: 8.

The chain employs TRBV29-1 and TRBJ2-7; D might be TRBD1 (6 bases). The CDR3 extends over 12 amino acids. Looked up from germline, CDR1 is SQVTM and CDR2 is ANQGSEA. The V and J ends lost 4 bases and 4 bases respectively, with 11 bases between them. The CDR3, as DNA: TGCAGCGTTGTGGATAGGGGGTACGAGCAGTACTTC. Translating gives CSVVDRGYEQYF.

This clone appeared a few times. The chain carries TRBV28 and TRBJ1-2, with no clear D. From germline, CDR1 is MDHEN and CDR2 SYDVKM. The CDR3 extends over 13 amino acids. Trimming removed 3 bases at V and 2 bases at J, with 7 bases between. CDR3 nucleotides: TGTGCCAGCAGTTTTCCCAACAACTATGGCTACACCTTC. The encoded protein is CASSFPNNYGYTF.

CDR3 region: CASRFSGRGYEQYF. In DNA, the CDR3 is TGTGCAAGTCGCTTTAGCGGGAGGGGGTACGAGCAGTACTTC. V gene TRBV12-2 combines with J gene TRBJ2-7; the table names TRBD2, a call not compared with the DNA. TRBV12-2 corresponds to a pseudogene. The CDR3 loop spans 14 amino acids.

This clone turned up a few times. V is TRBV5-6 and J is TRBJ2-7; maybe TRBD1 (6 bases). The CDR3 length is 14 residues. Germline V lookup: CDR1 SGHDT, CDR2 YYEEEE. V was shortened by 2 bases and J by 2 bases, with 11 bases between the two germline ends. CDR3 coding DNA: TGTGCCAGCAGCTTTGGACAGTTTCCCTACGAGCAGTACTTC. It is translated as CASSFGQFPYEQYF.

This clone was observed a few times. This chain connects TRBV10-2 to TRBJ2-7, with 14 bases identical to TRBD2. Trimming removed 6 bases from V and 0 bases from J; junction bases left unmatched: 7. Per germline, CDR1 WSHSY and CDR2 SAAADI. This CDR3 is built from 17 residues. The CDR3 reads CASSRLAGGPGSYEQYF. CDR3 nucleotide sequence: TGCGCCAGCAGCCGACTAGCGGGAGGGCCTGGCTCCTACGAGCAGTACTTC.

This clone was picked up a small number of times. J is TRBJ2-5 and V is TRBV7-2; D gene unclear. V was cut by 5 bases and J by 0 bases, with 10 bases left in between. The CDR3 totals 14 residues. Germline lookup yields CDR1 SGHTA and CDR2 FQGNSA. The DNA for the CDR3 is TGTGCCAGCAGCCTGACCAGAGACCAAGAGACCCAGTACTTC. It codes for CASSLTRDQETQYF.

Only a few counts were recorded for this clone. The CDR3 loop reads CASSVSVTGEFSGILNTEAFF. CDR3 bases: TGTGCCAGCAGCGTAAGTGTGACGGGCGAATTTTCGGGTATCTTGAACACTGAAGCTTTCTTT. The rearrangement links TRBV9 to TRBJ1-1; D not resolved. The CDR3 spans 21 residues. V dropped 1 base and J dropped 0 bases, with 28 bases sitting between them. CDR1 and CDR2 (germline): SGDLS, YYNGEE.

This clone was detected only a few times. At the DNA level, this CDR3 is encoded by other sequences in the same sample as well. The gene calls are TRBV5-1 and TRBJ2-1; 9 bases are shared with TRBD2. The CDR3 covers 14 residues. Germline V gene data show CDR1 as SGHRS and CDR2 as YFSETQ. V lost 4 bases to trimming and J lost 6 bases; unmatched junction nucleotides: 5. The chain's CDR3 is CASSGLAGVNEQFF. For the CDR3, the DNA is TGCGCCAGCAGCGGGTTAGCGGGAGTCAATGAGCAGTTCTTC.

The rearrangement links TRBV10-3 to TRBJ2-1; a possible D gene is TRBD1 (6 bases). V was cut by 8 bases and J by 6 bases, with 17 bases left in between. Per germline, CDR1 ENHRY and CDR2 SYGVKD. The CDR3 is 14 residues long. The CDR3 DNA reads as TGTGCCATCGGCGAGGGCCCCAGGGGCAATGAGCAGTTCTTC. This translates into CAIGEGPRGNEQFF.